This paragraph reports one T cell receptor beta chain. Its cognate antigen is unknown. This entry comes from a study of CD8+ T cells in alopecia areata. Germline CDR1 reads SGHDT; CDR2 reads YYEEEE. The ends lost 4 bases at V and 5 bases at J; junction bases unmatched: 16. CDR3 length: 18 residues. Study results and caveats: Persistence of many expanded lesional clones was seen in scalp and blood during tofacitinib. More clonal than normal scalp was lesional scalp, particularly alopecia totalis/universalis.

It was cDNA, reverse transcribed from extracted RNA, that served as the sequencing template. This table comes from immunoSEQ multiplex PCR, and its TCRdb copy is limited to in-frame clones, with some not included. The table records under 250,000 clones, 50% to 70% of them present only once. Sample treatment: oral pan-JAK inhibitor, 5-10 mg twice daily. V gene TRBV5-6 combines with J gene TRBJ1-4; 8 bases map to TRBD1. The sequenced sample was CD4+ T cells sorted from blood, obtained at week 4, from a patient treated with tofacitinib. This TCR was sampled from a human donor with alopecia areata. CDR3 residues: CASSRTRTGSWVNEKLFF. CDR3 bases: TGTGCCAGCAGCCGCACCCGGACAGGGTCGTGGGTGAATGAAAAACTGTTTTTT.